This TCR beta chain derives from a study of cytomegalovirus exposure and HLA in healthy donors. Notes on the study in general: A later analysis reported that several of the most significant clusters appeared to be linked to common viral pathogens, among them Epstein-Barr virus. A later analysis reportedly identified an Asian-associated ancestry cluster as carrying fewer N-insertions than the roughly 600-donor mean. 150 to 200 TCR beta chains were listed as cytomegalovirus-associated. With later analysis, a missense DCLRE1C variant became linked to TCR beta V- and J-gene trimming.

In germline, CDR1 is SGHNT, CDR2 YENEEA. The V and J ends lost 3 bases and 2 bases, in that order; junction bases with no gene match: 0. This CDR3 comprises 15 residues. With regard to this clone: Its target is unknown.

Primers for the PCR totalled 60 Vbeta and 13 Jbeta. Clones were sequenced by immunoSEQ multiplex PCR, and TCRdb holds only the in-frame ones, with some missing. The sample features over 100,000 clones, with 3.7% in its top ten. This chain links TRBV11-3 with TRBJ2-1; TRBD2 matches at 11 bases. The TCR comes from a man aged 30-40 years in good health and CMV-seronegative. Sequenced: PBMCs. Here the CDR3 reads CASSFSGGAYNEQFF. DNA for the CDR3: TGTGCCAGCAGCTTTAGCGGGGGGGCCTACAATGAGCAGTTCTTC. Full variable domain (outside the CDR3, taken from reference TRBV11-3 and TRBJ2-1): EAGVVQSPRYKIIEKKQPVAFWCNPISGHNTLYWYLQNLGQGPELLIRYENEEAVDDSQLPKDRFSAERLKGVDSTLKIQPAELGDSAVYLCASSFSGGAYNEQFFGPGTRLTVL.